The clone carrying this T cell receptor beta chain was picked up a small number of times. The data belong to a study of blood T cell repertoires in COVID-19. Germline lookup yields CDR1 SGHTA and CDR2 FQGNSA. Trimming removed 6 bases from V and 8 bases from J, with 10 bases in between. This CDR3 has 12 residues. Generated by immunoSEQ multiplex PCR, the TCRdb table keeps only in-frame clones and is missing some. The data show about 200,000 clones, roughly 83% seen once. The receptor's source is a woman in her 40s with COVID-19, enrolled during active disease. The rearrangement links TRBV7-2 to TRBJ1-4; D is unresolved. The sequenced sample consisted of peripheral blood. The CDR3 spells CASSPGREKLFF. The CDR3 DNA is TGTGCCAGCAGTCCGGGAAGGGAAAAACTGTTTTTT. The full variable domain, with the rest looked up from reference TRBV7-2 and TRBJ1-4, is GAGVSQSPSNKVTEKGKDVELRCDPISGHTALYWYRQSLGQGLEFLIYFQGNSAPDKSGLPSDRFSAERTGGSVSTLTIQRTQQEDSAVYLCASSPGREKLFFGSGTQLSVL.